This entry is about one T cell receptor beta chain. Its target antigen remains unknown. Nothing much larger sits one base from this clone, and base qualities are not available. The receptor library was made with the immunoSEQ multiplex PCR assay. For the multiplex PCR, a mixture combining 60 forward primers for TCR Vbeta segments and 13 reverse primers for TCR Jbeta segments was used. The CDR3 region of rearranged TCR beta genes was amplified from genomic DNA by a multiplex PCR assay. The Illumina HiSeq System was used to sequence the amplified TCR beta libraries as 87-base-pair reads. The original pipeline was this. Across the 600 to 700 repertoires, a later analysis counted 60 million to 90 million unique TCR beta chains, some 11 million of which were shared by at least two donors. Raw reads were error-corrected and collapsed into unique sequences with a nearest-neighbor algorithm that merged closely related sequences to remove PCR and sequencing errors. CDR3 sequences were aligned to IMGT reference sequences to assign V, D and J gene segments. For a sequence to be retained, a match of at least six nucleotides was required to both a V gene segment and a J gene segment. A rearrangement counted as productive if the CDR3 had no stop codons and remained in frame with V and J, and every other rearrangement counted as non-productive. CDR3 was defined according to IMGT convention as the region running from the second conserved V-encoded cysteine to the conserved J-encoded phenylalanine. The earlier analysis of roughly 590 of the donors excluded any sequence lacking an unambiguous match to a single V gene segment. An earlier analysis of some 500 of the donors classified V segments as functional when productive rearrangements were above 56.7% and as segregating when the standard deviation between donors was above 5%. A statistical classification framework was built to diagnose cytomegalovirus status from the catalog of TCR beta chain sequences. A later analysis assigned V and J genes by comparing TCR nucleotide sequences with IMGT/GENE-DB human TR gene sequences. Using the TCRdist pipeline, a later analysis assigned CDR3 sequences along with most-parsimonious VDJ recombination scenarios. In a later analysis, each TCR beta chain was defined by its CDR3 amino acid sequence together with its V-gene family, and reads lacking a unique V-gene family were excluded. In a later analysis, fewer than 650 highly shared, low-generation-probability nucleotide sequences were removed to address suspected cross-contamination and a sequencing artifact. In a later analysis, a clonal expansion index for each public chain was calculated from normalized within-repertoire ranks of inferred template counts. In a later analysis, generation probabilities were computed with a VDJ recombination model fitted to out-of-frame rearrangements, and the resulting probabilities were checked against IGoR. A later analysis scored TCR-TCR, TCR-HLA and TCR-CMV co-occurrence with hypergeometric tests, applying a repertoire-size bias correction to TCR pairs. A later analysis estimated false discovery rates by permuting HLA or CMV assignments 20 times. A later analysis grouped co-occurring TCRs with DBSCAN, adding TCRdist sequence similarity when clustering within HLA-allele-positive subsets. For co-occurrence clustering, repertoires with fewer than 30,000 or more than 120,000 public chains were excluded, along with roughly five repertoires with anomalous nucleotide sharing. This immuneACCESS table, as held by TCRdb, lists in-frame sequences with V and J called but not all clones. Of the missing ones, under half trace to an unresolved V gene in checked studies; the others have no known cause. Clone size and the V and J calls come from that table; the DNA yielded D and trimming. In this sample the table shows around 150,000 clones, around four fifths of which occur a single time. Clones ranked in the top ten supply roughly 2% of the sample.

These data originate in a study of cytomegalovirus exposure and HLA in healthy donors (dated by TCRdb to the late 2010s). At the level of the whole study: According to an earlier analysis of 550 to 750 of the donors, some 180 million T cells yielded 117 million unique TCR beta sequences and 250 to 350 Gb of sequence data. Roughly 300 gigabases of sequencing data and some 85 million unique TCR sequences were included in an early release covering around 600 HLA-typed donors. Of the 398 genotyped donors, 81% fell in the genetic ancestry cluster associated with self-reported Caucasian donors. The study aimed to test whether cataloging public T cell receptors could reveal signatures of past pathogen exposure. The study profiled the T cell repertoires of hundreds of subjects by immunosequencing and related them to cytomegalovirus serostatus. Along with the approximately 650-subject first cohort, a separate validation cohort of about 110 different subjects was used. To predict cytomegalovirus infection status, the study brought together high-throughput TCR immunosequencing, statistical association of individual TCRs with disease status, and machine learning. In a later analysis, previously published TCR beta repertoires from hundreds of donors were re-analyzed and high-resolution HLA genotyping was added so that TCR occurrence patterns could be studied. Rather than drawing on any new phenotypic data, the later analysis identified candidate immune exposures from TCR beta sequences and the way those sequences occurred across donors. An earlier analysis of 587 of the donors applied high-throughput TCR beta sequencing to assess whether each TCR beta V gene segment acted as functional or pseudogenic. Donor age, sex, ethnicity and CMV serostatus were compiled together with the repertoire data. In a later genetic analysis, genome-wide SNP genotypes for about three fifths of the roughly 670 donors were used, and that subset was treated as a discovery cohort. All discovery cohort repertoires had been generated using a single sequencing platform. HLA typing covered class I and class II loci at four-digit resolution. The number of donors typed differed by locus, with roughly 629-640 for A, B, C, DRB1 and DQB1, 522 for DQA1, 600 to 610 for DPA1, and 400 to 490 for DPB1. Four to six DR-DQ haplotypes were handled as single units for association and clustering because linkage in the cohort was strong. Among 350 to 400 genotyped donors of the cohort, an average of roughly 240,000 unique TCR beta nucleotide sequences were sequenced per donor, about a sixth of them non-productive.

The cohort was made up of 500 to 850 healthy bone marrow donors. Cohort members were all nominally healthy when sampled, although unrecorded immune exposures were likely present. The donor was CMV seronegative and belonged to the group of 320 or so seronegative cohort members. A peripheral blood sample was collected from each donor, and TCR beta sequencing was performed on peripheral blood mononuclear cells. The Qiagen DNeasy Blood Extraction Kit was used to extract genomic DNA from the blood cell samples. The paper's findings and limits, for the study overall: When HLA alleles, especially DR and DQ, strongly co-occurred, attributing TCR associations to individual alleles was difficult. For the cohort, immune exposure information was limited to CMV serostatus. Because HLA typing was missing for some donors at each locus, association tests included only the typed subset. Three of the identified cytomegalovirus-associated TCR beta chains were confirmed in vitro to be specific for cytomegalovirus antigens. Cytomegalovirus status was reported to be diagnosed by the classifier with high specificity and sensitivity in both the original and validation cohorts. According to a later analysis, most CMV-associated TCR beta chains appeared to be HLA-restricted, and the HLA associations seemed to be driven largely by CMV exposure. A further reported finding was that TCR beta sequences accurately predicted the HLA-A and HLA-B alleles for most subjects in the first cohort. Broadly in line with IMGT annotations, most TCR beta V segments showed up in productive rearrangements about 87% or about 30% of the time in an earlier analysis of around 550 of the donors. A group of highly shared sequence variants was considered likely to be a technical artifact of the sequencing pipeline. Linkage disequilibrium might explain the correlated functional status among segregating V segments, but an unknown experimental factor could not be ruled out. In a later analysis, the rate of TCR association differed among HLA loci, with DRB1 alleles having the most associated TCRs and HLA-C alleles having the fewest. Some IMGT-functional V segments, including TRBV6-2 and TRBV6-3, could not be distinguished by the 87-base-pair reads and were therefore excluded. The cohort was sequenced for TCR beta chains only, and without alpha or paired-chain data the features that could be detected were limited. It was suggested by the authors that the approach could potentially be generalized to other disease states and immunological phenotypes. Across donors, most TCR sequences were observed very rarely, whereas some public TCRs were present in many individuals. Presence/absence analyses assumed roughly uniform sequencing depth across donors, an assumption that may not hold. Specific HLA alleles were associated with roughly 16,000 TCR beta sequences at a false discovery rate of 0.05 in a later analysis. Compared with the approximately 710-donor mean, donors in an Asian-associated ancestry cluster had fewer N-insertions in productive TCRs, according to a later genetic analysis. V-gene and J-gene trimming of TCR beta chains was associated with a missense DCLRE1C variant in a later genetic analysis, and the association was replicated in an independent cohort. Several of the top co-occurrence clusters appeared to be linked to parvovirus B19, influenza, CMV and Epstein-Barr virus, according to a later analysis. The earlier analysis of about 600 of the donors excluded some 15 rarely observed V segments, including chromosome 9 orphons, because counts were too low. The study gave a list of roughly 150 TCR beta chains associated with cytomegalovirus. In a later analysis, HLA-associated TCR beta chains showed more clonal expansion and lower generation probabilities than non-associated chains that were equally common.

Looking up the germline V gene yields CDR1 MGHDK and CDR2 SYGVNS. From the cysteine through the phenylalanine, the CDR3 covers 12 amino acids. Of the read, only the CDR3 DNA is kept; its 36 bases are in frame from base 1. Relative to germline, V is 8 bases shorter and J is 2 bases shorter, with 10 bases between their ends. The receptor was isolated from a man aged 30 to 39 in good health and CMV-seronegative. The rearrangement joined TRBV25-1 to TRBJ2-7; the D gene cannot be named for sure. Sequenced: PBMCs. The CDR3 is CASGAGPYEQYF. The DNA is TGTGCCAGCGGCGCAGGTCCCTACGAGCAGTACTTC.